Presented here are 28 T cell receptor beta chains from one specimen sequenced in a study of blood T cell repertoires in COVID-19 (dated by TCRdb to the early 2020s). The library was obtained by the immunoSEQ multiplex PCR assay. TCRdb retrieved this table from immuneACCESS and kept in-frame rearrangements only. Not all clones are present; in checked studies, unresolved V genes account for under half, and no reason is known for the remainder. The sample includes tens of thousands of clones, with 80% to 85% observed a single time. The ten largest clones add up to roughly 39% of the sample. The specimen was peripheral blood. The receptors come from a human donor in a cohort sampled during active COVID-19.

CDR3 bases: TGCGCCAGCAGCCTCGCCTGGAGGGGGGGATCTAATGAAAAACTGTTTTTT. Protein: CASSLAWRGGSNEKLFF. The V gene is TRBV4-3, the J gene TRBJ1-4; D perhaps matches TRBD1 (6 bases). The germline V gene encodes CDR1 LGHNA and CDR2 YSLEER. The CDR3 spans 17 residues. The V end was cut by 4 bases, the J end by 3 bases, with 18 bases between.

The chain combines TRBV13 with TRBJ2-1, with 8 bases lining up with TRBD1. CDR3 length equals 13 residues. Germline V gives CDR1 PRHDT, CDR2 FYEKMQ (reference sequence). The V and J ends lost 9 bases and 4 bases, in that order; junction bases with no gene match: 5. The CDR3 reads CASLDRAYNEQFF. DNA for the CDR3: TGTGCCAGTTTGGACAGGGCTTACAATGAGCAGTTCTTC.

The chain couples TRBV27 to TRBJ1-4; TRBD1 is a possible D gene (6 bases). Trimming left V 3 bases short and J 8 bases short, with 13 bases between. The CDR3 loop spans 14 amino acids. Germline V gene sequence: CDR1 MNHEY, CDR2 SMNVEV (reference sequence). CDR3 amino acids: CASSFADRPEKLFF. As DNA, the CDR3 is TGTGCCAGCAGTTTCGCGGACAGACCCGAAAAACTGTTTTTT.

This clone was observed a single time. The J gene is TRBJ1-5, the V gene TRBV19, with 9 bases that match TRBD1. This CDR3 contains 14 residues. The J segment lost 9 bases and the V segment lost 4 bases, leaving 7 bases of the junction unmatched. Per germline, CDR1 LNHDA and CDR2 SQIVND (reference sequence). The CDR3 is CASSRTGAGGPQHF. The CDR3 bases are TGTGCCAGTAGTAGGACAGGGGCAGGGGGGCCCCAGCATTTT.

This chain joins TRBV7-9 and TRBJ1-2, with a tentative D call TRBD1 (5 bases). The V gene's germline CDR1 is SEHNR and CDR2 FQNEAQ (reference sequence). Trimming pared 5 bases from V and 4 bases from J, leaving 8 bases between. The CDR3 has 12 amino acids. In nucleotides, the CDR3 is TGTGCCAGCAGCCGCGACAGCTATGGCTACACCTTC. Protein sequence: CASSRDSYGYTF.

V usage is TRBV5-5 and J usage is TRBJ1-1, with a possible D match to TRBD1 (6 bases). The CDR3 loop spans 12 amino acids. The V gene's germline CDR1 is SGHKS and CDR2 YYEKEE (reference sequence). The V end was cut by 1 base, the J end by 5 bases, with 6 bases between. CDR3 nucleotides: TGTGCCAGCAGCTTGCAGGGGACTGAAGCTTTCTTT. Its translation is CASSLQGTEAFF.

CDR3 nucleotide sequence: TGTGCCAGCAGGGGACACTCAGATACGCAGTATTTT. Translated: CASRGHSDTQYF. J is TRBJ2-3 and V is TRBV6-5, with D perhaps TRBD1 (6 bases). CDR1 and CDR2 (germline): MNHEY, SVGAGI. The CDR3 consists of 12 residues. Trimming removed 6 bases at V and 4 bases at J, with 8 bases between.

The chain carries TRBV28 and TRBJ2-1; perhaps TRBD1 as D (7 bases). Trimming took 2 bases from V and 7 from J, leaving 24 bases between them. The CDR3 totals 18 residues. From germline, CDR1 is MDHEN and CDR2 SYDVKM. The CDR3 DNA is TGTGCCAGCAGTTTAAGACAGGGCGGCGGGGTAGGGGGGAATGAGCAGTTCTTC. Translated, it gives CASSLRQGGGVGGNEQFF.

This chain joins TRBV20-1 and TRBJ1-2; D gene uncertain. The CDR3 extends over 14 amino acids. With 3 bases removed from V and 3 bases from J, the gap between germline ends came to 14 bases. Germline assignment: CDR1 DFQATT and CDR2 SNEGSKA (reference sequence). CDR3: CSASSGVNDYGYTF. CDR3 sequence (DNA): TGCAGTGCTAGTTCAGGCGTCAACGACTATGGCTACACCTTC.

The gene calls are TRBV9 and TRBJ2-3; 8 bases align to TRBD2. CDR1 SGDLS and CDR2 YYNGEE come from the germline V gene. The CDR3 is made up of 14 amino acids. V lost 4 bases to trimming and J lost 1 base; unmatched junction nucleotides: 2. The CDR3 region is CASSISGGTDTQYF. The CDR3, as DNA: TGTGCCAGCAGCATTAGCGGGGGCACAGATACGCAGTATTTT.

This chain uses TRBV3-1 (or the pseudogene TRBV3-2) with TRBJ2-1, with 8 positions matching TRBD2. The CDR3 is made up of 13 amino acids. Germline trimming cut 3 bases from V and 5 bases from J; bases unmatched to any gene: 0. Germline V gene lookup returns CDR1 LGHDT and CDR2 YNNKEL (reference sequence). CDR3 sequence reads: CASSQRGDNEQFF. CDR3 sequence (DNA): TGTGCCAGCAGCCAGCGGGGGGACAATGAGCAGTTCTTC.

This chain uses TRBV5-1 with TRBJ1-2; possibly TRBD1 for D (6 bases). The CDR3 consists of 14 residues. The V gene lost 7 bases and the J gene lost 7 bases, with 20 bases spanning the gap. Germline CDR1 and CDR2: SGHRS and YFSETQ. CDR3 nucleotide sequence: TGCGCCAGCGATCCCGGGGACACTCCTGTTGGCTACACCTTC. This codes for CASDPGDTPVGYTF.

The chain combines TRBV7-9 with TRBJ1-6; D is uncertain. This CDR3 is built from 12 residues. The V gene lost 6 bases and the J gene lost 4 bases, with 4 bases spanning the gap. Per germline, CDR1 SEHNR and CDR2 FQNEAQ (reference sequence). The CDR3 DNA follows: TGTGCCAGCAGGGAGTATAATTCACCCCTCCACTTT. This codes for CASREYNSPLHF.

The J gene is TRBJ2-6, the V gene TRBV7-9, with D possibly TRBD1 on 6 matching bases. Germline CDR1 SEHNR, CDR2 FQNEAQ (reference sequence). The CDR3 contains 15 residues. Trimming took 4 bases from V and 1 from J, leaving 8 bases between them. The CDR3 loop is CASSSGQSGANVLTF. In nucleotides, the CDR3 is TGTGCCAGCAGCTCCGGACAGTCTGGGGCCAACGTCCTGACTTTC.

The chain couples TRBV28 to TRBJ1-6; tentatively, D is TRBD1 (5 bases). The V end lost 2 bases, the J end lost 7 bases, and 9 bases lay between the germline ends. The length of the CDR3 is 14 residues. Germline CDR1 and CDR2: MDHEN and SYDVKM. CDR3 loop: CASSLVQDNSPLHF. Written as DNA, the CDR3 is TGTGCCAGCAGTTTAGTACAGGACAATTCACCCCTCCACTTT.

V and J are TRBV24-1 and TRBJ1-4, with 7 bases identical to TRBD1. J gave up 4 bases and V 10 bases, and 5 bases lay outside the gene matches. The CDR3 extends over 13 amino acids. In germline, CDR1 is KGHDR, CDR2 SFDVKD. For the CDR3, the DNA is TGTGCCACAAGGGACAGCGTTAATGAAAAACTGTTTTTT. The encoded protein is CATRDSVNEKLFF.

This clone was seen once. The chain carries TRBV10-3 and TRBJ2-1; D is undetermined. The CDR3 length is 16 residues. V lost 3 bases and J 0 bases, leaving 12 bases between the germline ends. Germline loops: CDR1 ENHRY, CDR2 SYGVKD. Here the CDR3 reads CAISDKQSSSYNEQFF. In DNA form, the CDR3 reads TGTGCCATCAGTGACAAACAGTCGAGCTCCTACAATGAGCAGTTCTTC.

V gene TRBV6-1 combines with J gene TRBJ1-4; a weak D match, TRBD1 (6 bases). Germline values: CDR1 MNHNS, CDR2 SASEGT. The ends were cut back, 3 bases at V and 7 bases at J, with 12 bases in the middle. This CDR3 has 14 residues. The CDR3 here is CASSDGGAGEKLFF. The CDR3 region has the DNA TGTGCCAGCAGTGATGGGGGGGCTGGTGAAAAACTGTTTTTT.

The CDR3 protein is CASSLDGRGGNQPQHF. DNA for the CDR3: TGTGCCAGCAGCTTAGATGGCAGGGGAGGCAATCAGCCCCAGCATTTT. The chain joins TRBV7-2 to TRBJ1-5; tentative D call: TRBD1 (6 bases). Germline V lookup: CDR1 SGHTA, CDR2 FQGNSA. Deletions cut 1 base from V and 2 bases from J, with 12 bases between. The CDR3 length is 16 residues.

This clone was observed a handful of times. The DNA of the CDR3 is TGTGCCAGCAGCTTAGGAGACAGGCTCTCTGGAAACACCATATATTTT. Translating it yields CASSLGDRLSGNTIYF. The chain uses TRBV7-6 and TRBJ1-3, with D tentatively TRBD1 (6 bases). V was trimmed by 1 base and J by 0 bases, leaving 10 bases between them. CDR3 size: 16 residues. Germline assignment: CDR1 SGHVS and CDR2 FNYEAQ.

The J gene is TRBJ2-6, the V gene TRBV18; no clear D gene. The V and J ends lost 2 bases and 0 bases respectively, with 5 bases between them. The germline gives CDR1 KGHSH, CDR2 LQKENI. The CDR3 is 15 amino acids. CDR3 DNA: TGTGCCAGCTCACCAGTCAGCTCTGGGGCCAACGTCCTGACTTTC. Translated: CASSPVSSGANVLTF.

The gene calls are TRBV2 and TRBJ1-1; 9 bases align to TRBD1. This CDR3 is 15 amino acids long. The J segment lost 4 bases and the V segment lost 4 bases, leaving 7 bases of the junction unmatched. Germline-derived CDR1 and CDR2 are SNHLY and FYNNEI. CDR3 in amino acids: CASSVKGQGTTEAFF. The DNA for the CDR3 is TGTGCCAGCAGTGTAAAAGGACAGGGGACCACTGAAGCTTTCTTT.

As DNA, the CDR3 is TGCGCCAGCAGCCAGAGAAAACCAGGGGAATCCTATAATTCACCCCTCCACTTT. It yields the protein CASSQRKPGESYNSPLHF. The chain couples TRBV5-1 to TRBJ1-6; D possibly corresponds to TRBD1 (6 bases). The germline V gene encodes CDR1 SGHRS and CDR2 YFSETQ. This CDR3 is built from 18 residues. Trimming stripped 4 bases from V and 1 base from J, with 18 bases between.

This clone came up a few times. The CDR3 DNA reads as TGTGCCAGCAGCTTCGGACAGGTCTACGAGCAGTACTTC. Its protein is CASSFGQVYEQYF. The gene calls are TRBV5-4 and TRBJ2-7; 7 bases are a match to TRBD1. CDR3 length: 13 amino acids. V lost 2 bases and J lost 3; bases outside the gene matches: 2. Germline CDR1 is SGHNT and CDR2 is YYREEE (reference sequence).

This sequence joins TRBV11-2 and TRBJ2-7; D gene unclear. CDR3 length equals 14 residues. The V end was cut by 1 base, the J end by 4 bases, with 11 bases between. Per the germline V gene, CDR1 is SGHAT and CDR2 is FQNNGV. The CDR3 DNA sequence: TGTGCCAGCAGCTTAGCTCACGCCGGGTACGAGCAGTACTTC. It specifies CASSLAHAGYEQYF. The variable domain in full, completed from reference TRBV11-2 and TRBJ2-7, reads EAGVAQSPRYKIIEKRQSVAFWCNPISGHATLYWYQQILGQGPKLLIQFQNNGVVDDSQLPKDRFSAERLKGVDSTLKIQPAKLEDSAVYLCASSLAHAGYEQYFGPGTRLTVT.

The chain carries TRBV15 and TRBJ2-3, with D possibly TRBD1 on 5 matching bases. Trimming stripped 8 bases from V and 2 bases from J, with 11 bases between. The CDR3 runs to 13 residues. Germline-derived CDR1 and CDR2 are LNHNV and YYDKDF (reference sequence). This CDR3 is CATSVRVTDTQYF. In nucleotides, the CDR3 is TGTGCCACCTCAGTCAGGGTCACAGATACGCAGTATTTT.

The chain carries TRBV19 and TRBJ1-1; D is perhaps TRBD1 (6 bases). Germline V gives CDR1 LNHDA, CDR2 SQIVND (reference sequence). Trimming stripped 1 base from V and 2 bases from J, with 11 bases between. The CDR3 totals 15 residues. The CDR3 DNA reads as TGTGCCAGTAGTATAGGGGGGGGACACAACACTGAAGCTTTCTTT. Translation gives CASSIGGGHNTEAFF.

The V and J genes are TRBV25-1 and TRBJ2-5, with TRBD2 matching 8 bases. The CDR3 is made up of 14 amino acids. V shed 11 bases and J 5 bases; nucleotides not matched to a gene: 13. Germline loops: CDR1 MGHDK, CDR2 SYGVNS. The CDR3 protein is CASSPGGPLETQYF. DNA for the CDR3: TGTGCCTCCTCTCCGGGGGGGCCTTTGGAGACCCAGTACTTC.